A selection of T cell receptor beta chains follows, all from one sample in a study of T cell clones after liver transplantation. Assay used: immunoSEQ multiplex PCR; TCRdb lists only in-frame clones, some missing. Counted here are tens of thousands of clones, 70% to 85% occurring once; the ten biggest clones make up less than 0.6%. The material sequenced was CD4+ T cells from blood, taken just over 45 months after liver transplant. These receptor sequences come from a human patient who received a liver transplant. The graft donor may be the source of some T cells. CDR3s leave out the opening cysteine and the closing phenylalanine or tryptophan. Fields, in order: J gene, D gene, V gene, CDR3 length, CDR3 protein. A D gene is named only where the DNA matches it firmly.

>TRBJ2-3|TRBD2|TRBV6-5|13
ASSYSGTRTDTQY
>TRBJ2-7|TRBD2|TRBV5-4|14
ASSSGLAGTLGEQY
>TRBJ2-5|TRBD2|TRBV6-6|13
ASSHPRQRGETQY
>TRBJ2-5|-|TRBV4-3|11
ASSRGTWETQY
>TRBJ2-7|-|TRBV19|11
ASSIPSVPEQY
>TRBJ1-2|-|TRBV10-2|10
ASSEDGYGYT
>TRBJ1-1|-|TRBV30|11
AWSVSTVTEAF
>TRBJ2-7|TRBD2|TRBV6-4|13
ASSSGTSGKGEQY
>TRBJ1-1|TRBD1|TRBV28|12
ASSLTGYYTEAF
>TRBJ2-4|TRBD2|TRBV11-2|13
ASSPSGRVKNIQY
>TRBJ2-6|-|TRBV7-2|12
ASSPRGGANVLT
>TRBJ1-2|-|TRBV6-5|12
ASSSGGLGYGYT
>TRBJ1-2|TRBD1|TRBV4-2|13
ASSQGQGLPTGYT
>TRBJ2-7|-|TRBV7-8|12
ASSLVDVTYEQY
>TRBJ2-7|TRBD2|TRBV6-1|13
ASSELHQSGTSGN
>TRBJ1-2|TRBD1|TRBV27|12
VSSSPLTGQGCT
>TRBJ1-1|-|TRBV5-1|12
ASSPFWSGTEAF
>TRBJ2-5|TRBD1|TRBV7-6|12
ASTWGQGLETQY
>TRBJ2-7|-|TRBV7-2|12
ASSLEGPVTGQY
>TRBJ2-7|-|TRBV19|15
ASSPRWVGEGGYEQY
>TRBJ2-3|TRBD1|TRBV27|13
ASSLDRVSTDTQY
>TRBJ2-7|-|TRBV30|12
AWSAGFNADEQY
>TRBJ2-5|TRBD1|TRBV29-1|11
SIDRGIYETQY
>TRBJ2-7|-|TRBV5-1|10
ASSPGAYEQY
>TRBJ1-4|-|TRBV5-1|14
ASSVGHLTTNEKLF
>TRBJ2-1|TRBD1|TRBV28|13
ASTSPTGAYNEQF
>TRBJ2-3|-|TRBV7-2|12
ASSLRRATDTQY
>TRBJ1-1|-|TRBV28|11
ASRDPSGVRAF
>TRBJ2-1|TRBD2|TRBV7-9|13
ASSPGLAGANEQF
>TRBJ1-5|TRBD1|TRBV5-6|12
ASSSDRGNQPQH
>TRBJ2-7|TRBD2|TRBV7-9|13
ASSSGREVSYEQY
>TRBJ1-1|-|TRBV11-2|11
ASGKGSSTEAF
>TRBJ1-1|-|TRBV7-9|11
ASSYTPGTEAF
>TRBJ1-2|TRBD1|TRBV7-9|12
ASSFISGGGGYT
>TRBJ2-7|-|TRBV6-6|11
ASTAGDTYEQY
>TRBJ2-2|TRBD1|TRBV11-3|15
ASSLSRDRVSTGELF
>TRBJ2-2|-|TRBV18|13
ASSIGSSQTGELF
>TRBJ2-7|TRBD1|TRBV5-6|14
ASSGGIQGRTYEQY
>TRBJ2-2|-|TRBV11-2|14
ASSFQATVNTGELF
>TRBJ1-5|-|TRBV27|10
ASREERQPQH
>TRBJ2-1|TRBD2|TRBV7-8|14
ASSVSGTSVYNEQF
>TRBJ2-3|-|TRBV5-4|15
ASSLEPAVYSTDTQY
>TRBJ2-2|-|TRBV9|10
ASSVPTGELF
>TRBJ2-3|-|TRBV4-1|13
ASSQRYGFTDTQY
>TRBJ1-3|TRBD1|TRBV2|14
ASSVFGTGVGNTIY
>TRBJ2-7|TRBD2|TRBV7-2|13
ASSLQAGGSYEQY
>TRBJ2-3|-|TRBV7-2|11
ASSLVGADTQY
>TRBJ2-7|-|TRBV9|11
ASSVDYRAEQY